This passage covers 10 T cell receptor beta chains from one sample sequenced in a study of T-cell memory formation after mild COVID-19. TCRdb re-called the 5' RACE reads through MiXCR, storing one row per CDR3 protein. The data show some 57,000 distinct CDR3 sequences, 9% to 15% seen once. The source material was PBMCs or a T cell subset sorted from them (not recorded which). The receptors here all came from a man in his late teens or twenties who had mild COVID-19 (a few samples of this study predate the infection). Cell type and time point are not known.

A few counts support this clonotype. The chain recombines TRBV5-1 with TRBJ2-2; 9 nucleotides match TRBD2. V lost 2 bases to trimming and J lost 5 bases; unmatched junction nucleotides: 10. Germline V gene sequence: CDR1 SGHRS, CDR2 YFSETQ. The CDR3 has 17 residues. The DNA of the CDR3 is TGCGCCAGCAGCTTCAGCGGGGGGCCACCTTCTACCGGGGAGCTGTTTTTT. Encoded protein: CASSFSGGPPSTGELFF.

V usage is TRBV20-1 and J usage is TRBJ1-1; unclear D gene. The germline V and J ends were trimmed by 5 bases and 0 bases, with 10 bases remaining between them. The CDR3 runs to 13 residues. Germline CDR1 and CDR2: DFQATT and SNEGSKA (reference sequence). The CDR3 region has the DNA TGCAGTGCTCCCCGTCAAGTGAACACTGAAGCTTTCTTT. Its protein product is CSAPRQVNTEAFF.

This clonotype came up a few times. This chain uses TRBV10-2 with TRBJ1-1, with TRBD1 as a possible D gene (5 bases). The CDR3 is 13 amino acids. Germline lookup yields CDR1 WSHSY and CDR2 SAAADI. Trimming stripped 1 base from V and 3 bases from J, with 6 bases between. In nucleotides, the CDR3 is TGCGCCAGCAGTGAGTGGGGGGACACTGAAGCTTTCTTT. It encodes CASSEWGDTEAFF.

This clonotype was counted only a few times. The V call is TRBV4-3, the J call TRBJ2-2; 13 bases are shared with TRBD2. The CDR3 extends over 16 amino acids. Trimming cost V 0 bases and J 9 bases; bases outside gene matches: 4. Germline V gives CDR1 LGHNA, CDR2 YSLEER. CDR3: CASSQDRLAGGRELFF. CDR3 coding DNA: TGCGCCAGCAGCCAAGATCGACTAGCGGGGGGTCGGGAGCTGTTTTTT.

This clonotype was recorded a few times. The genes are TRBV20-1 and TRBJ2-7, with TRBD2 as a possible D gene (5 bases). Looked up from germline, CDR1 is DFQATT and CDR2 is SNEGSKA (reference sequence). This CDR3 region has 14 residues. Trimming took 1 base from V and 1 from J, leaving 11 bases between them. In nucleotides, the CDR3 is TGCAGTGCTAGAGGGCGCCCGGGGTCCTACGAGCAGTACTTC. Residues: CSARGRPGSYEQYF.

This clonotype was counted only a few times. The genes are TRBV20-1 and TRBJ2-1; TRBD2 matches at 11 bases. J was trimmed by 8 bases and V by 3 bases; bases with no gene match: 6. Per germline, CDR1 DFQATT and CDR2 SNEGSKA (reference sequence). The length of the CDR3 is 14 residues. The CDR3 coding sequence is TGCAGTGCTAGTAGCGGGGGGGTCATAGATGAGCAGTTCTTC. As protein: CSASSGGVIDEQFF.

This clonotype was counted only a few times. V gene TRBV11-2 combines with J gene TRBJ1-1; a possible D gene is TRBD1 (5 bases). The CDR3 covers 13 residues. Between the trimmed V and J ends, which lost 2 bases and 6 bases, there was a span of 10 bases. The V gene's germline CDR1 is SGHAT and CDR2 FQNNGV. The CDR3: CASSLRQFAEAFF. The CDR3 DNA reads TGTGCCAGCAGCTTACGACAGTTCGCTGAAGCTTTCTTT.

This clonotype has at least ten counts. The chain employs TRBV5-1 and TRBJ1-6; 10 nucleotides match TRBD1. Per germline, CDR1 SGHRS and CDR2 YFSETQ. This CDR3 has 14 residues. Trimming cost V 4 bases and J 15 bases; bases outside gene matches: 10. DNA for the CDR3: TGCGCCAGCAGCACAGGCGGGACAGGGGAGCGCCTCCACTTT. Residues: CASSTGGTGERLHF.

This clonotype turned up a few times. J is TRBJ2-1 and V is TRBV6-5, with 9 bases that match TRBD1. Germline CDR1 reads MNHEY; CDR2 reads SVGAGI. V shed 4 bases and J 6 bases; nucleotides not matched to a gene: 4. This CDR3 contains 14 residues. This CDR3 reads CASSSSDRGNEQFF. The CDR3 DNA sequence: TGTGCCAGCAGTTCATCGGACAGGGGCAATGAGCAGTTCTTC.

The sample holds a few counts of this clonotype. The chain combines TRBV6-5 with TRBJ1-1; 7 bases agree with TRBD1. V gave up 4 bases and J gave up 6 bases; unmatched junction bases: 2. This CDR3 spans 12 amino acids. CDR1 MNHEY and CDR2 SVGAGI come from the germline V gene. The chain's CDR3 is CASSSQGPEAFF. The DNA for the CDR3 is TGTGCCAGCAGTTCACAGGGGCCTGAAGCTTTCTTT.